These T cell receptor beta chains were read from a single sample in a study of shared clonotypes between healthy human individuals. Sequencing was performed with immunoSEQ multiplex PCR; in TCRdb, only in-frame clones are kept and a portion is missing. The sample consists of about 470,000 clones, 79% of them appearing once. The source material was PBMCs. The receptors come from a woman between 40 and 55 years old in good health. Some clones in this sample may be carry-over from other donors' samples. The CDR3 runs from the conserved cysteine through the conserved F or W. Fields, in order: D gene, CDR3 length, clone size, J gene, V gene, CDR3 protein, CDR3 DNA. A D gene is named only where the DNA matches it firmly. Clone size is stated in some rows and not others, as once, few, many or a class when expanded.

D gene: -
CDR3 length: 15
clone size: -
J gene: TRBJ1-2
V gene: TRBV7-9
CDR3 protein: CASSLASGHGGEYTF
CDR3 DNA: TGTGCCAGCAGCTTAGCCTCGGGACACGGTGGAGAATACACCTTC

D gene: TRBD1
CDR3 length: 13
clone size: -
J gene: TRBJ2-5
V gene: TRBV10-3
CDR3 protein: CAIRGDSQETQYF
CDR3 DNA: TGTGCCATCAGAGGGGACAGCCAAGAGACCCAGTACTTC

D gene: -
CDR3 length: 12
clone size: -
J gene: TRBJ2-7
V gene: TRBV6-5
CDR3 protein: CASSYSPYEQYF
CDR3 DNA: TGTGCCAGCAGTTACTCCCCCTACGAGCAGTACTTC

D gene: TRBD1
CDR3 length: 15
clone size: -
J gene: TRBJ2-5
V gene: TRBV7-7
CDR3 protein: CASSRTTGVGETQYF
CDR3 DNA: TGTGCTAGCAGCCGCACTACAGGGGTGGGTGAGACCCAGTACTTC

D gene: TRBD1
CDR3 length: 14
clone size: -
J gene: TRBJ2-7
V gene: TRBV5-4
CDR3 protein: CASSLGTGGYEQYF
CDR3 DNA: TGTGCCAGCAGCTTGGGGACAGGGGGCTACGAGCAGTACTTC

D gene: TRBD1
CDR3 length: 18
clone size: few
J gene: TRBJ2-5
V gene: TRBV11-2
CDR3 protein: CASSLDFKDRGSWETQYF
CDR3 DNA: TGTGCCAGCAGCTTAGATTTCAAGGACAGGGGGAGTTGGGAGACCCAGTACTTC

D gene: TRBD2
CDR3 length: 17
clone size: -
J gene: TRBJ2-1
V gene: TRBV28
CDR3 protein: CASSFLAGGTPYNEQFF
CDR3 DNA: TGTGCCAGCAGTTTTCTAGCGGGAGGCACCCCCTACAATGAGCAGTTCTTC

D gene: -
CDR3 length: 12
clone size: -
J gene: TRBJ2-5
V gene: TRBV18
CDR3 protein: CASSPERETQYF
CDR3 DNA: TGTGCCAGCTCACCAGAGAGAGAGACCCAGTACTTC

D gene: TRBD2
CDR3 length: 17
clone size: -
J gene: TRBJ2-2
V gene: TRBV9
CDR3 protein: CASGPGLAGVRTGELFF
CDR3 DNA: TGTGCCAGCGGCCCGGGGCTAGCGGGAGTTCGGACCGGGGAGCTGTTTTTT

D gene: -
CDR3 length: 17
clone size: once
J gene: TRBJ2-5
V gene: TRBV23-1
CDR3 protein: CASSRQRGTLQTETQYF
CDR3 DNA: TGCGCCAGCAGTCGCCAAAGAGGGACCCTCCAAACGGAGACCCAGTACTTC

D gene: -
CDR3 length: 14
clone size: -
J gene: TRBJ2-3
V gene: TRBV25-1
CDR3 protein: CASSLGQTTDTQYF
CDR3 DNA: TGTGCCAGCAGTCTCGGACAGACCACAGATACGCAGTATTTT

D gene: -
CDR3 length: 14
clone size: -
J gene: TRBJ2-2
V gene: TRBV7-9
CDR3 protein: CASSLALTTGELFF
CDR3 DNA: TGTGCCAGCAGCTTAGCGTTGACCACCGGGGAGCTGTTTTTT

D gene: TRBD1
CDR3 length: 14
clone size: -
J gene: TRBJ2-7
V gene: TRBV7-8
CDR3 protein: CASRATGQGHEQYF
CDR3 DNA: TGTGCCAGCAGAGCTACGGGACAGGGACACGAGCAGTACTTC

D gene: -
CDR3 length: 13
clone size: few
J gene: TRBJ2-7
V gene: TRBV10-1
CDR3 protein: CASSAPSSYEQYF
CDR3 DNA: TGCGCCAGCAGTGCCCCGAGCTCCTACGAGCAGTACTTC

D gene: -
CDR3 length: 21
clone size: -
J gene: TRBJ2-1
V gene: TRBV28
CDR3 protein: CASSLVLHWAASVSSYNEQFF
CDR3 DNA: TGTGCCAGCAGTTTAGTACTCCACTGGGCGGCCTCCGTTTCCTCCTACAATGAGCAGTTCTTC

D gene: TRBD1
CDR3 length: 15
clone size: -
J gene: TRBJ2-7
V gene: TRBV28
CDR3 protein: CASSPGRGLTYEQYF
CDR3 DNA: TGTGCCAGCAGCCCCGGCAGGGGGCTAACCTACGAGCAGTACTTC

D gene: -
CDR3 length: 13
clone size: -
J gene: TRBJ1-2
V gene: TRBV18
CDR3 protein: CASSPDGSYGYTF
CDR3 DNA: TGTGCCAGCTCACCCGATGGTAGCTATGGCTACACCTTC

D gene: -
CDR3 length: 14
clone size: -
J gene: TRBJ2-7
V gene: TRBV7-8
CDR3 protein: CASSLRTGSYEQYF
CDR3 DNA: TGTGCCAGCAGCTTACGGACGGGAAGCTACGAGCAGTACTTC

D gene: TRBD2
CDR3 length: 11
clone size: -
J gene: TRBJ2-5
V gene: TRBV11-2
CDR3 protein: CASTGGETQYF
CDR3 DNA: TGTGCCAGCACGGGGGGAGAGACCCAGTACTTC

D gene: -
CDR3 length: 14
clone size: -
J gene: TRBJ1-2
V gene: TRBV19
CDR3 protein: CASSMGQSLYGYTF
CDR3 DNA: TGTGCCAGTAGTATGGGCCAGTCACTCTATGGCTACACCTTC

D gene: -
CDR3 length: 13
clone size: -
J gene: TRBJ1-2
V gene: TRBV21-1
CDR3 protein: CASKGAGDYGYTF
CDR3 DNA: TGTGCCAGCAAGGGGGCAGGTGACTATGGCTACACCTTC

D gene: -
CDR3 length: 12
clone size: -
J gene: TRBJ2-5
V gene: TRBV11-3
CDR3 protein: CAPGTHQETQYF
CDR3 DNA: TGTGCCCCTGGGACACACCAAGAGACCCAGTACTTC

D gene: TRBD2
CDR3 length: 15
clone size: -
J gene: TRBJ2-1
V gene: TRBV28
CDR3 protein: CASSFSGSRNNEQFF
CDR3 DNA: TGTGCCAGCAGTTTCAGCGGGAGTCGGAACAATGAGCAGTTCTTC

D gene: -
CDR3 length: 13
clone size: -
J gene: TRBJ1-1
V gene: TRBV6-1
CDR3 protein: CASSEGRNTEAFF
CDR3 DNA: TGTGCCAGCAGTGAGGGCAGAAACACTGAAGCTTTCTTT

D gene: -
CDR3 length: 12
clone size: -
J gene: TRBJ2-1
V gene: TRBV7-2
CDR3 protein: CASRGGYNEQFF
CDR3 DNA: TGTGCCAGCAGGGGGGGCTACAATGAGCAGTTCTTC

D gene: -
CDR3 length: 19
clone size: -
J gene: TRBJ2-1
V gene: TRBV27
CDR3 protein: CASSFSGTDYSGKRTEQFF
CDR3 DNA: TGTGCCAGCAGTTTCTCGGGGACAGATTATAGCGGGAAGAGGACTGAGCAGTTCTTC

D gene: -
CDR3 length: 14
clone size: -
J gene: TRBJ2-5
V gene: TRBV6-5
CDR3 protein: CASSTSLGQETQYF
CDR3 DNA: TGTGCCAGCAGTACCAGTCTCGGGCAAGAGACCCAGTACTTC

D gene: -
CDR3 length: 13
clone size: -
J gene: TRBJ1-1
V gene: TRBV10-1
CDR3 protein: CASSVYRNTEAFF
CDR3 DNA: TGCGCCAGCAGTGTTTACAGGAACACTGAAGCTTTCTTT

D gene: -
CDR3 length: 14
clone size: -
J gene: TRBJ2-1
V gene: TRBV9
CDR3 protein: CASSLGPSGNEQFF
CDR3 DNA: TGTGCCAGCAGTTTAGGGCCCTCCGGGAATGAGCAGTTCTTC

D gene: TRBD2
CDR3 length: 15
clone size: -
J gene: TRBJ2-3
V gene: TRBV27
CDR3 protein: CASSYQRDRTDTQYF
CDR3 DNA: TGTGCCAGCAGTTATCAGCGGGACCGCACAGATACGCAGTATTTT

D gene: TRBD1
CDR3 length: 14
clone size: once
J gene: TRBJ1-2
V gene: TRBV6-1
CDR3 protein: CASLRQGESDGYTF
CDR3 DNA: TGTGCCAGCTTGAGACAGGGCGAATCGGATGGCTACACCTTC

D gene: -
CDR3 length: 15
clone size: -
J gene: TRBJ2-2
V gene: TRBV7-2
CDR3 protein: CASSLATGLTGELFF
CDR3 DNA: TGTGCCAGCAGCTTAGCGACAGGTCTCACCGGGGAGCTGTTTTTT

D gene: TRBD2
CDR3 length: 18
clone size: -
J gene: TRBJ2-5
V gene: TRBV18
CDR3 protein: CASSPPISGRMRQETQYF
CDR3 DNA: TGTGCCAGCTCACCCCCAATTAGCGGGAGGATGAGGCAAGAGACCCAGTACTTC

D gene: -
CDR3 length: 16
clone size: -
J gene: TRBJ1-4
V gene: TRBV7-9
CDR3 protein: CASSLLAGWENEKLFF
CDR3 DNA: TGTGCCAGCAGCTTACTGGCAGGGTGGGAAAATGAAAAACTGTTTTTT

D gene: TRBD1
CDR3 length: 13
clone size: -
J gene: TRBJ1-6
V gene: TRBV10-2
CDR3 protein: CASSGDRVSPLHF
CDR3 DNA: TGCGCCAGCAGTGGGGACAGGGTTTCACCCCTCCACTTT

D gene: -
CDR3 length: 18
clone size: once
J gene: TRBJ2-7
V gene: TRBV27
CDR3 protein: CAIQNRQICSAGSGEQYF
CDR3 DNA: TGTGCCATCCAAAATAGGCAAATTTGTTCAGCCGGGTCGGGGGAGCAGTACTTC

D gene: -
CDR3 length: 16
clone size: -
J gene: TRBJ2-3
V gene: TRBV5-4
CDR3 protein: CASAVATRGRPDTQYF
CDR3 DNA: TGTGCCAGCGCCGTGGCGACGAGGGGTCGTCCAGATACGCAGTATTTT

D gene: -
CDR3 length: 12
clone size: -
J gene: TRBJ2-5
V gene: TRBV29-1
CDR3 protein: CSAMDYQETQYF
CDR3 DNA: TGCAGCGCCATGGACTACCAAGAGACCCAGTACTTC

D gene: TRBD1
CDR3 length: 17
clone size: -
J gene: TRBJ1-1
V gene: TRBV19
CDR3 protein: CASSEQGARLGNTEAFF
CDR3 DNA: TGTGCCAGTAGTGAGCAGGGGGCCAGACTAGGGAACACTGAAGCTTTCTTT

D gene: -
CDR3 length: 12
clone size: -
J gene: TRBJ2-3
V gene: TRBV28
CDR3 protein: CASSLIAATQYF
CDR3 DNA: TGTGCCAGCAGTTTGATAGCCGCTACGCAGTATTTT

D gene: -
CDR3 length: 13
clone size: -
J gene: TRBJ2-7
V gene: TRBV7-9
CDR3 protein: CASSSAGAREQYF
CDR3 DNA: TGTGCCAGCAGCTCAGCAGGGGCCCGCGAGCAGTACTTC

D gene: -
CDR3 length: 17
clone size: -
J gene: TRBJ1-5
V gene: TRBV28
CDR3 protein: CASSTGGGEVSNQPQHF
CDR3 DNA: TGTGCCAGCAGTACCGGGGGGGGCGAGGTTAGCAATCAGCCCCAGCATTTT

D gene: -
CDR3 length: 14
clone size: -
J gene: TRBJ1-5
V gene: TRBV10-3
CDR3 protein: CAISDRVGNQPQHF
CDR3 DNA: TGTGCCATCAGTGACCGCGTGGGCAATCAGCCCCAGCATTTT

D gene: -
CDR3 length: 14
clone size: -
J gene: TRBJ1-2
V gene: TRBV6-1
CDR3 protein: CASSDRQLYYGYTF
CDR3 DNA: TGTGCCAGCAGTGATAGACAGTTGTACTATGGCTACACCTTC

D gene: -
CDR3 length: 13
clone size: -
J gene: TRBJ2-1
V gene: TRBV28
CDR3 protein: CASSLLGRAKQFF
CDR3 DNA: TGTGCCAGCAGTTTATTAGGCCGGGCTAAGCAGTTCTTC

D gene: -
CDR3 length: 16
clone size: -
J gene: TRBJ2-1
V gene: TRBV5-4
CDR3 protein: CASSLVGSASYNEQFF
CDR3 DNA: TGTGCCAGCAGCTTGGTTGGCAGCGCATCCTACAATGAGCAGTTCTTC

D gene: -
CDR3 length: 14
clone size: -
J gene: TRBJ1-1
V gene: TRBV5-1
CDR3 protein: CASTVAGLNTEAFF
CDR3 DNA: TGCGCCAGCACCGTGGCAGGGCTGAACACTGAAGCTTTCTTT

D gene: -
CDR3 length: 15
clone size: many
J gene: TRBJ2-1
V gene: TRBV12-2
CDR3 protein: CASRYGQGAYNEQFF
CDR3 DNA: TGTGCAAGTCGCTACGGACAGGGAGCCTACAATGAGCAGTTCTTC